The 9 T cell receptor beta chains below were found in one sample sequenced in a study of graft-versus-host responses after intestinal transplantation. This table comes from immunoSEQ multiplex PCR, and its TCRdb copy is limited to in-frame clones, with some not included. The data hold around 3,000 clones, with 93% observed a single time. The specimen was bone marrow, collected 357 days after transplant. These receptors were obtained from a human patient who received an intestinal transplant, so some T cells may come from the graft donor.

The J gene is TRBJ2-1, the V gene TRBV6-5; D may be TRBD1 (6 bases). Germline V gives CDR1 MNHEY, CDR2 SVGAGI. Trimming stripped 6 bases from V and 0 bases from J, with 12 bases between. CDR3 size: 15 residues. The CDR3 loop is CASRDRQSSYNEQFF. The CDR3 DNA reads as TGTGCCAGCAGGGACAGACAAAGCTCCTACAATGAGCAGTTCTTC.

The chain combines TRBV2 with TRBJ2-7; the match to TRBD1 covers 7 bases. There are 13 residues in the CDR3. Germline CDR1 SNHLY, CDR2 FYNNEI. V lost 4 bases and J lost 2; bases outside the gene matches: 2. DNA of the CDR3: TGTGCCAGCAGTGTCGACAGGGCCTACGAGCAGTACTTC. Amino acid sequence: CASSVDRAYEQYF.

The chain couples TRBV6-5 to TRBJ2-2; no clear D gene. Germline V gene lookup returns CDR1 MNHEY and CDR2 SVGAGI. The CDR3 length is 14 residues. Trimming cost V 0 bases and J 3 bases, with 5 bases left between them. For the CDR3, the DNA is TGTGCCAGCAGTTACTCGACGGACACCGGGGAGCTGTTTTTT. It translates to CASSYSTDTGELFF.

The V gene is TRBV6-1, the J gene TRBJ2-7; maybe TRBD2 (6 bases). V was cut by 6 bases and J by 0 bases, with 15 bases left in between. Germline V lookup: CDR1 MNHNS, CDR2 SASEGT. The CDR3 totals 15 residues. This CDR3 reads CASRPPGLYSYEQYF. The DNA of the CDR3 is TGTGCCAGCAGGCCTCCGGGACTGTACTCCTACGAGCAGTACTTC.

This rearrangement joins TRBV7-8 to TRBJ2-7; 7 nucleotides line up with TRBD1. Germline V gene data show CDR1 as SGHVS and CDR2 as FQNEAQ. With V trimmed by 2 bases and J by 1 base, 5 bases remained unmatched. CDR3 length: 15 amino acids. CDR3 DNA sequence: TGTGCCAGCAGCTTAACGACAGGGCTTTCCTACGAGCAGTACTTC. Translating it yields CASSLTTGLSYEQYF.

V gene TRBV7-2 combines with J gene TRBJ1-1; the match to TRBD1 covers 7 bases. The junction had 11 bases not matched to a gene; V was cut back by 4 bases and J by 0 bases. The length of the CDR3 is 17 residues. Germline-derived CDR1 and CDR2 are SGHTA and FQGNSA. The CDR3, as DNA: TGTGCCAGCAGCTCCCCCAGACAGGGTCTTATGAACACTGAAGCTTTCTTT. It is translated as CASSSPRQGLMNTEAFF.

The chain couples TRBV14 to TRBJ2-5; 16 nucleotides agree with TRBD2. The V gene end was trimmed by 0 bases and the J gene end by 4 bases; junction bases not matched to a gene: 8. In germline, CDR1 is SGHDN, CDR2 FVKESK. This CDR3 region has 19 residues. This CDR3 reads CASSQETGLAGGHGETQYF. The CDR3, as DNA: TGTGCCAGCAGCCAAGAAACGGGACTAGCGGGAGGGCACGGAGAGACCCAGTACTTC.

The CDR3 spells CASSEYRGPPYEQYF. The CDR3, as DNA: TGTGCCAGCAGTGAATATCGGGGGCCTCCCTACGAGCAGTACTTC. The gene calls are TRBV6-1 and TRBJ2-7; TRBD1 or TRBD2 may be the D gene (6 bases each). The V end lost 2 bases, the J end lost 2 bases, and 13 bases lay between the germline ends. CDR3 length: 15 amino acids. CDR1 and CDR2 (germline): MNHNS, SASEGT.

The V gene is TRBV28, the J gene TRBJ2-2, with unresolved D. The CDR3 is 12 residues long. V was shortened by 7 bases and J by 1 base, with 4 bases between the two germline ends. From germline, CDR1 is MDHEN and CDR2 SYDVKM. In DNA, the CDR3 is TGTGCCAGCAATAAGAACACCGGGGAGCTGTTTTTT. Its protein product is CASNKNTGELFF. Full variable domain (missing parts from reference TRBV28 and TRBJ2-2): DVKVTQSSRYLVKRTGEKVFLECVQDMDHENMFWYRQDPGLGLRLIYFSYDVKMKEKGDIPEGYSVSREKKERFSLILESASTNQTSMYLCASNKNTGELFFGEGSRLTVL.